One and the same sample provided the 20 T cell receptor beta chains below, sequenced in a study of blood T cell repertoires in COVID-19. Clones were read by immunoSEQ multiplex PCR, and TCRdb kept only the in-frame ones, dropping some. The sample has more than 60,000 clones; 90% are singletons. The specimen sequenced was peripheral blood. Receptors were obtained from a man in his forties or fifties with acute or convalescent COVID-19.

The genes are TRBV12-5 and TRBJ2-7; 7 positions agree with TRBD1. Germline V gene data show CDR1 as LGHNT and CDR2 as FRNRAP. This CDR3 has 15 residues. V shed 1 base, J shed 7 bases, and the junction held 10 bases outside the gene matches. The CDR3 reads CASGLGWDSSPEQYF. The CDR3 nucleotides are TGTGCTAGTGGTTTGGGTTGGGACAGCTCCCCAGAGCAGTACTTC.

This clone was detected only once. The genes are TRBV14 and TRBJ1-1; the D gene is possibly TRBD1 (5 bases). Germline-derived CDR1 and CDR2 are SGHDN and FVKESK. The CDR3 runs to 14 residues. V was clipped by 1 base and J by 5 bases, with 11 bases between them. CDR3 sequence reads: CASSQGGGFTEAFF. Written as DNA, the CDR3 is TGTGCCAGCAGCCAAGGGGGGGGGTTTACTGAAGCTTTCTTT.

The CDR3 sequence: CASRSSGTGAFEQYF. The CDR3 DNA reads as TGTGCCAGCAGAAGCTCCGGGACAGGAGCATTCGAGCAGTACTTC. V and J are TRBV27 and TRBJ2-7; TRBD1 agrees at 8 bases. The CDR3 is 15 residues long. The germline CDR1 and CDR2 sequences are MNHEY and SMNVEV (reference sequence). V shed 6 bases and J 6 bases; nucleotides not matched to a gene: 13.

V gene TRBV7-2 combines with J gene TRBJ1-6; no clear D. Germline assignment: CDR1 SGHTA and CDR2 FQGNSA. The CDR3 runs 15 residues. Trimming removed 2 bases at V and 5 bases at J, with 10 bases between. The CDR3 nucleotides read TGTGCCAGCAGCTTAATGACACCTAATAATTCACCCCTCCACTTT. Translated, it gives CASSLMTPNNSPLHF.

This chain links TRBV30 with TRBJ1-1, with 7 bases aligning to TRBD1. After removal of 1 base from V and 0 bases from J, the junction contained 11 bases not matched to a gene. The CDR3 extends over 17 amino acids. Germline V gene data show CDR1 as GTSNPN and CDR2 as SVGIG (reference sequence). CDR3 DNA: TGTGCCTGGAGTGACAGGGGTAGGGGGAGGATGAACACTGAAGCTTTCTTT. Translating it yields CAWSDRGRGRMNTEAFF.

The chain joins TRBV19 to TRBJ2-5; D is possibly TRBD2 (5 bases). Germline values: CDR1 LNHDA, CDR2 SQIVND (reference sequence). With 2 bases removed from V and 5 bases from J, the gap between germline ends came to 18 bases. The CDR3 totals 16 residues. CDR3: CASSIIGNSAVETQYF. CDR3 bases: TGTGCCAGTAGTATAATCGGGAACTCGGCAGTCGAGACCCAGTACTTC.

This clone was detected only a few times. V gene TRBV5-1 combines with J gene TRBJ1-1, with TRBD1 matching 9 bases. The V gene end was trimmed by 4 bases and the J gene end by 5 bases; junction bases not matched to a gene: 6. The CDR3 is 14 amino acids. Germline CDR1 SGHRS, CDR2 YFSETQ. The CDR3 region has the DNA TGCGCCAGCAGCCCGGGACAGGGAGGGACTGAAGCTTTCTTT. Translated, it gives CASSPGQGGTEAFF. Filled out from reference TRBV5-1 and TRBJ1-1, the complete variable domain reads KAGVTQTPRYLIKTRGQQVTLSCSPISGHRSVSWYQQTPGQGLQFLFEYFSETQRNKGNFPGRFSGRQFSNSRSEMNVSTLELGDSALYLCASSPGQGGTEAFFGQGTRLTVV.

The chain is built from TRBV9 and TRBJ2-2; tentatively, D is TRBD1 (5 bases). The germline V gene encodes CDR1 SGDLS and CDR2 YYNGEE. The CDR3 runs to 14 residues. Trimming pared 3 bases from V and 6 bases from J, leaving 12 bases between. The CDR3, as DNA: TGTGCCAGCAGCGCCCGCAGGGCATCCGGGGAGCTGTTTTTT. Encoded protein: CASSARRASGELFF. The full variable domain, its missing parts supplied by reference TRBV9 and TRBJ2-2, is DSGVTQTPKHLITATGQRVTLRCSPRSGDLSVYWYQQSLDQGLQFLIQYYNGEERAKGNILERFSAQQFPDLHSELNLSSLELGDSALYFCASSARRASGELFFGEGSRLTVL.

The gene calls are TRBV5-1 and TRBJ1-2; D unresolved. This CDR3 is built from 14 residues. The V end was cut by 0 bases, the J end by 5 bases, with 11 bases between. Germline V lookup: CDR1 SGHRS, CDR2 YFSETQ. CDR3 DNA sequence: TGCGCCAGCAGCTTGGGTGGGCAGTTTTATGGCTACACCTTC. This translates into CASSLGGQFYGYTF.

The J gene is TRBJ2-5, the V gene TRBV5-4; 9 nucleotides line up with TRBD2. The V gene end was trimmed by 0 bases and the J gene end by 2 bases; junction bases not matched to a gene: 2. The CDR3 contains 15 residues. Germline CDR1 is SGHNT and CDR2 is YYREEE (reference sequence). The CDR3 DNA is TGTGCCAGCAGCTTGGGACTAGCGGCACAAGAGACCCAGTACTTC. Protein product: CASSLGLAAQETQYF.

This chain links TRBV19 with TRBJ2-5, with a possible D match to TRBD2 (7 bases). The V gene's germline CDR1 is LNHDA and CDR2 SQIVND (reference sequence). Trimming took off 1 base at V and 4 bases at J, with 13 bases between the two ends. The CDR3 has 15 residues. The DNA for the CDR3 is TGTGCCAGTAGTATAGGTCGGGGGGCGGGAGAGACCCAGTACTTC. Protein sequence: CASSIGRGAGETQYF. Drawing the rest from reference TRBV19 and TRBJ2-5, the complete variable domain is DGGITQSPKYLFRKEGQNVTLSCEQNLNHDAMYWYRQDPGQGLRLIYYSQIVNDFQKGDIAEGYSVSREKKESFPLTVTSAQKNPTAFYLCASSIGRGAGETQYFGPGTRLLVL.

The rearrangement joins TRBV4-1 to TRBJ2-1; 13 bases are a match to TRBD2. The V gene's germline CDR1 is MGHRA and CDR2 YSYEKL. Trimming cost V 2 bases and J 5 bases; bases outside gene matches: 0. CDR3 length: 15 amino acids. CDR3 nucleotide sequence: TGCGCCAGCAGCCAAACTAGCGGGAGGGACAATGAGCAGTTCTTC. Amino acids: CASSQTSGRDNEQFF.

The chain employs TRBV19 and TRBJ1-1; a possible D gene is TRBD1 (5 bases). Trimming shortened V by 4 bases and J by 2 bases, and 11 bases separated the two germline ends. Per the germline V gene, CDR1 is LNHDA and CDR2 is SQIVND (reference sequence). The CDR3 extends over 14 amino acids. The CDR3 DNA reads as TGTGCCAGTAGTAAGCCTCAGGGAAACACTGAAGCTTTCTTT. It is translated as CASSKPQGNTEAFF. Full variable domain (outside the CDR3, taken from reference TRBV19 and TRBJ1-1): DGGITQSPKYLFRKEGQNVTLSCEQNLNHDAMYWYRQDPGQGLRLIYYSQIVNDFQKGDIAEGYSVSREKKESFPLTVTSAQKNPTAFYLCASSKPQGNTEAFFGQGTRLTVV.

This clone was seen a single time. V and J are TRBV11-3 and TRBJ2-5; D may be TRBD2 (6 bases). Germline values: CDR1 SGHNT, CDR2 YENEEA. Trimming took 1 base from V and 1 from J, leaving 10 bases between them. The length of the CDR3 is 15 residues. The CDR3 DNA sequence: TGTGCCAGCAGCTTAGGCGGCGGGATCCAAGAGACCCAGTACTTC. Translating it yields CASSLGGGIQETQYF.

This sequence joins TRBV24-1 and TRBJ1-2; D may be TRBD1 (6 bases). CDR3 length: 14 amino acids. The germline V gene has CDR1 KGHDR and CDR2 SFDVKD. Trimming removed 7 bases at V and 3 bases at J, with 14 bases between. CDR3 coding DNA: TGTGCCACCAGCCCCGGGGGGCTCCACTATGGCTACACCTTC. Translated: CATSPGGLHYGYTF.

The chain has TRBV7-8 and TRBJ2-3, with D perhaps matching TRBD1 (5 bases). Germline CDR1 reads SGHVS; CDR2 reads FQNEAQ. The CDR3 extends over 16 amino acids. V shed 0 bases and J shed 2 bases, with 12 bases lying between them. CDR3 DNA sequence: TGTGCCAGCAGCTTAGCGTCCGGACACTCCACAGATACGCAGTATTTT. It codes for CASSLASGHSTDTQYF.

The chain carries TRBV7-9 and TRBJ1-5; 8 bases align to TRBD1. The V segment lost 1 base and the J segment 1 base; nucleotides outside the gene matches: 6. Germline V CDR1 and CDR2: SEHNR, FQNEAQ (reference sequence). This CDR3 spans 17 amino acids. The CDR3 nucleotides read TGTGCCAGCAGCTTAGATCTCAGGGGGCAGAGCAATCAGCCCCAGCATTTT. Amino acids: CASSLDLRGQSNQPQHF.

This CDR3 is CASSPVRTSGSSPYEQYF. The CDR3 bases are TGTGCCAGCAGCCCCGTCCGGACTAGCGGGAGTTCACCCTACGAGCAGTACTTC. The V gene is TRBV2, the J gene TRBJ2-7, with 13 bases lining up with TRBD2. V shed 6 bases, J shed 2 bases, and the junction held 13 bases outside the gene matches. This CDR3 contains 18 residues. Germline loops: CDR1 SNHLY, CDR2 FYNNEI.

The chain has TRBV5-1 and TRBJ2-3; D possibly corresponds to TRBD2 (6 bases). The CDR3 runs 16 residues. Germline CDR1 is SGHRS and CDR2 is YFSETQ. V shed 4 bases and J shed 4 bases, with 19 bases lying between them. The CDR3 region has the DNA TGCGCCAGCAGCCGCTCCCTAGCGACGTTCCCAGATACGCAGTATTTT. It specifies CASSRSLATFPDTQYF.

The chain has TRBV4-2 and TRBJ2-7, with D perhaps TRBD1 (5 bases). The germline V gene encodes CDR1 LGHNA and CDR2 YNFKEQ. V was trimmed by 4 bases and J by 4 bases, leaving 23 bases between them. The CDR3 contains 17 residues. This CDR3 is CASSLFLSPGQLYEQYF. The CDR3 nucleotides are TGTGCCAGCAGCCTCTTTTTATCGCCAGGGCAACTATACGAGCAGTACTTC.